The 26 T cell receptor beta chains presented below share a single source sample, sequenced in a study of blood T cell repertoires in COVID-19. Here immunoSEQ multiplex PCR was the method, and the copy in TCRdb shows in-frame clones only, minus some. This sample has a few hundred thousand clones, with 70% to 90% found just once. Sequencing was performed on peripheral blood. These receptors came from a middle-aged man with acute or convalescent COVID-19.

The chain recombines TRBV3-1 (or the pseudogene TRBV3-2) with TRBJ1-6; D is unresolved. The germline gives CDR1 LGHDT, CDR2 YNNKEL (reference sequence). This CDR3 has 19 residues. V shed 0 bases and J shed 7 bases, with 22 bases lying between them. The CDR3 DNA reads TGTGCCAGCAGCCAAGATGCAAGCGGTACGGGTAGCTGGAATTCACCCCTCCACTTT. Translation: CASSQDASGTGSWNSPLHF.

The chain is built from TRBV29-1 and TRBJ2-1; tentatively, D is TRBD1 (8 bases). Germline values: CDR1 SQVTM, CDR2 ANQGSEA. Trimming removed 7 bases at V and 5 bases at J, with 21 bases between. The CDR3 has 15 amino acids. CDR3 sequence (DNA): TGCAGCGCCAGAGGAACAGGGGGAGGGCACAATGAGCAGTTCTTC. This codes for CSARGTGGGHNEQFF.

The chain joins TRBV2 to TRBJ2-1; 12 bases are shared with TRBD2. The CDR3 length is 14 residues. J gave up 9 bases and V 8 bases, and 8 bases lay outside the gene matches. Germline V gene sequence: CDR1 SNHLY, CDR2 FYNNEI. The CDR3 nucleotides read TGTGCCAGCGGAGATGGACTAGCGGGAATTGAGCAGTTCTTC. Its protein product is CASGDGLAGIEQFF.

The chain uses TRBV29-1 and TRBJ1-1; possibly TRBD1 for D (5 bases). The germline V and J ends were trimmed by 5 bases and 4 bases, with 8 bases remaining between them. The CDR3 has 11 residues. Per the germline V gene, CDR1 is SQVTM and CDR2 is ANQGSEA. CDR3 region: CSVTQGTEAFF. DNA for the CDR3: TGCAGCGTTACTCAGGGCACTGAAGCTTTCTTT.

V is TRBV5-6 and J is TRBJ1-3; D call uncertain. The CDR3 totals 15 residues. V was trimmed by 4 bases and J by 4 bases, leaving 15 bases between them. Germline CDR1 is SGHDT and CDR2 is YYEEEE. DNA for the CDR3: TGTGCCAGCAGCACCCTTTCGGGATCGGGAAACACCATATATTTT. Protein: CASSTLSGSGNTIYF.

The chain has TRBV12-3 or TRBV12-4 and TRBJ1-2; 7 bases fit TRBD1. With 4 bases clipped from V and 8 bases from J, the junction kept 7 bases outside the gene matches. The CDR3 sequence is 13 residues long. The chain's CDR3 is CASSYRGSGGYTF. CDR3 nucleotides: TGTGCCAGCAGTTACAGGGGCTCAGGGGGCTACACCTTC.

The chain links TRBV7-2 to TRBJ1-2; no clear D. There are 15 residues in the CDR3. In germline, CDR1 is SGHTA, CDR2 FQGNSA. The V gene lost 1 base and the J gene lost 7 bases, with 16 bases spanning the gap. The CDR3 sequence: CASSLDSRRLSGYTF. CDR3 nucleotide sequence: TGTGCCAGCAGCTTAGACAGCCGACGCCTCTCTGGCTACACCTTC.

The chain employs TRBV27 and TRBJ2-2; 7 bases are a match to TRBD1. This CDR3 spans 13 amino acids. V lost 5 bases, J lost 6 bases, and 3 bases stayed unmatched. Germline assignment: CDR1 MNHEY and CDR2 SMNVEV (reference sequence). CDR3 region: CASSHRGSGELFF. The DNA for the CDR3 is TGTGCCAGCAGTCACAGGGGTTCCGGGGAGCTGTTTTTT.

This sequence joins TRBV5-1 and TRBJ2-1; 7 positions agree with TRBD2. Germline values: CDR1 SGHRS, CDR2 YFSETQ. J lost 1 base, V lost 3 bases, and 1 base had no gene match. The CDR3 contains 14 residues. CDR3 nucleotide sequence: TGCGCCAGCAGCTCCGGGGGGTCCTACAATGAGCAGTTCTTC. Protein: CASSSGGSYNEQFF.

The chain links TRBV4-1 to TRBJ1-5; 10 bases fit TRBD1. The CDR3 is 17 residues long. V dropped 4 bases and J dropped 7; count of bases not matched to a gene: 13. Germline CDR1 is MGHRA and CDR2 is YSYEKL. CDR3 sequence (DNA): TGCGCCAGCAGCCTACGAGCCGGGACAGGGGTGGGGCAGCCCCAGCATTTT. Its protein product is CASSLRAGTGVGQPQHF.

The chain employs TRBV9 and TRBJ2-3, with 12 nucleotides matching TRBD2. Germline assignment: CDR1 SGDLS and CDR2 YYNGEE. Trimming took 3 bases from V and 3 from J; bases not matched to a gene: 5. The CDR3 has 16 residues. The CDR3 nucleotides are TGTGCCAGCAGCGCCAGACTAGCGGGGGTGACAGATACGCAGTATTTT. Protein: CASSARLAGVTDTQYF.

The chain is built from TRBV28 and TRBJ1-1; tentative D call: TRBD1 (5 bases). There are 12 residues in the CDR3. The germline gives CDR1 MDHEN, CDR2 SYDVKM. Trimming took 10 bases from V and 7 from J, leaving 16 bases between them. The CDR3 DNA reads as TGTGCCACCGTCGGGGGAACAGGTGAAGCTTTCTTT. This sequence encodes CATVGGTGEAFF. Supplemented by reference TRBV28 and TRBJ1-1, the full variable domain reads DVKVTQSSRYLVKRTGEKVFLECVQDMDHENMFWYRQDPGLGLRLIYFSYDVKMKEKGDIPEGYSVSREKKERFSLILESASTNQTSMYLCATVGGTGEAFFGQGTRLTVV.

The chain carries TRBV2 and TRBJ2-1; 7 bases line up with TRBD2. Germline V CDR1 and CDR2: SNHLY, FYNNEI. V lost 6 bases and J lost 0; bases outside the gene matches: 5. CDR3 length: 15 amino acids. CDR3 in DNA: TGTGCCAGCAGCGCTCGGGACTACTCCTACAATGAGCAGTTCTTC. Its translation is CASSARDYSYNEQFF. Full variable domain (rest looked up from reference TRBV2 and TRBJ2-1): EPEVTQTPSHQVTQMGQEVILRCVPISNHLYFYWYRQILGQKVEFLVSFYNNEISEKSEIFDDQFSVERPDGSNFTLKIRSTKLEDSAMYFCASSARDYSYNEQFFGPGTRLTVL.

The rearrangement joins TRBV2 to TRBJ1-1, with D maybe TRBD1 (6 bases). The CDR3 totals 14 residues. Germline lookup yields CDR1 SNHLY and CDR2 FYNNEI. Trimming pared 4 bases from V and 6 bases from J, leaving 15 bases between. CDR3 region: CASSGQQGFAEAFF. Here the CDR3 DNA reads TGTGCCAGCAGTGGGCAACAGGGATTCGCTGAAGCTTTCTTT.

This clone was observed a few times. The chain combines TRBV10-3 with TRBJ2-7; 8 nucleotides align to TRBD2. The V gene end was trimmed by 2 bases and the J gene end by 4 bases; junction bases not matched to a gene: 7. The germline gives CDR1 ENHRY, CDR2 SYGVKD. This CDR3 has 15 residues. The CDR3 sequence is CAISERSGRRYEQYF. Here the CDR3 DNA reads TGTGCCATCAGTGAGCGGAGCGGGAGAAGGTACGAGCAGTACTTC.

The V and J genes are TRBV6-4 and TRBJ1-2; D possibly corresponds to TRBD1 (6 bases). CDR3 size: 14 residues. V lost 0 bases and J lost 4, with 9 bases in between. Germline V gene sequence: CDR1 MRHNA, CDR2 SNTAGT. The CDR3 reads CASSDSVGGYGYTF. The CDR3 DNA reads TGTGCCAGCAGTGACTCGGTAGGGGGCTATGGCTACACCTTC.

The chain joins TRBV6-4 to TRBJ1-2, with TRBD1 matching over 8 bases. Trimming removed 6 bases from V and 8 bases from J; junction bases left unmatched: 11. This CDR3 is 14 amino acids long. Germline lookup yields CDR1 MRHNA and CDR2 SNTAGT. CDR3 sequence (DNA): TGTGCCAGCAGGAACGGACAGGGAACGAGCGGCTACACCTTC. This codes for CASRNGQGTSGYTF.

The chain is built from TRBV6-5 and TRBJ1-1, with D perhaps TRBD1 (5 bases). Germline CDR1 reads MNHEY; CDR2 reads SVGAGI. The CDR3 is 13 residues long. V gave up 0 bases and J gave up 6 bases, with 8 bases separating them. CDR3 amino acids: CASSYSQGPEAFF. In DNA form, the CDR3 reads TGTGCCAGCAGTTACTCGCAGGGCCCTGAAGCTTTCTTT.

The V gene is TRBV6-5, the J gene TRBJ2-1; tentatively, D is TRBD2 (5 bases). The CDR3 runs to 13 residues. CDR1 MNHEY and CDR2 SVGAGI come from the germline V gene. Deletions cut 2 bases from V and 4 bases from J, with 6 bases between. In DNA, the CDR3 is TGTGCCAGCAGTTACGGACTTTACAATGAGCAGTTCTTC. Its translation is CASSYGLYNEQFF.

The V and J genes are TRBV6-5 and TRBJ2-1; TRBD2 matches 8 bases. CDR3 length: 16 amino acids. Germline trimming cut 7 bases from V and 7 bases from J; bases unmatched to any gene: 15. Germline V lookup: CDR1 MNHEY, CDR2 SVGAGI. In DNA, the CDR3 is TGTGCCAGCATTTATCGGATCGGGGGGGCGAAAAATGAGCAGTTCTTC. Residues: CASIYRIGGAKNEQFF.

This clone was picked up a small number of times. This chain connects TRBV10-1 to TRBJ1-1, with 7 bases that match TRBD1. CDR1 and CDR2 from the germline V gene are WNHNN and SYGVQD (reference sequence). This CDR3 is built from 13 residues. The V gene end was trimmed by 6 bases and the J gene end by 5 bases; junction bases not matched to a gene: 6. CDR3 residues: CASSVNRGTEAFF. CDR3 in DNA: TGCGCCAGCAGCGTCAACAGGGGAACTGAAGCTTTCTTT.

This rearrangement joins TRBV5-6 to TRBJ2-7; unclear D gene. The CDR3 totals 13 residues. Germline values: CDR1 SGHDT, CDR2 YYEEEE. The V gene lost 4 bases and the J gene lost 3 bases, with 11 bases spanning the gap. The CDR3 here is CASSHATDYEQYF. The DNA of the CDR3 is TGTGCCAGCAGCCATGCGACTGACTACGAGCAGTACTTC.

The chain employs TRBV3-1 (or the pseudogene TRBV3-2) and TRBJ2-7; TRBD2 is a possible D gene (6 bases). Trimming removed 2 bases from V and 5 bases from J, with 25 bases in between. Germline lookup yields CDR1 LGHDT and CDR2 YNNKEL (reference sequence). The CDR3 has 18 residues. The CDR3 sequence: CASSQTLLPGARVNEQYF. CDR3 bases: TGTGCCAGCAGCCAAACTCTTTTACCGGGAGCAAGGGTAAACGAGCAGTACTTC.

V and J are TRBV18 and TRBJ2-7; 8 bases line up with TRBD2. CDR3 length equals 16 residues. V gave up 2 bases and J gave up 0 bases; unmatched junction bases: 6. Germline assignment: CDR1 KGHSH and CDR2 LQKENI. The CDR3 region has the DNA TGTGCCAGCTCACCAAGTCTCGGGAGGGGCTCCTACGAGCAGTACTTC. The encoded protein is CASSPSLGRGSYEQYF.

The chain employs TRBV30 and TRBJ2-7, with D possibly being TRBD1 (5 bases). With 6 bases removed from V and 3 bases from J, the gap between germline ends came to 12 bases. This CDR3 contains 12 residues. Looked up from germline, CDR1 is GTSNPN and CDR2 is SVGIG (reference sequence). CDR3 in DNA: TGTGCCTGCCGCGAGACAGACTACGAGCAGTACTTC. Its translation is CACRETDYEQYF.

This clone was picked up one time. The chain links TRBV27 to TRBJ2-1; 9 nucleotides align to TRBD1. Per germline, CDR1 MNHEY and CDR2 SMNVEV (reference sequence). This CDR3 has 15 amino acids. The V gene end was trimmed by 6 bases and the J gene end by 4 bases; junction bases not matched to a gene: 7. CDR3 residues: CASRTNRGPYNEQFF. The DNA of the CDR3 is TGTGCCAGCAGAACTAACAGGGGGCCATACAATGAGCAGTTCTTC.